The clone carrying this TCR beta chain was recorded a few times. Its antigen remains unknown. The data originate from a study of blood T cells in healthy people across ages. Study outcomes and limitations: Older age coincided with a roughly linear decline in TCR beta diversity per million T cells.

Primed by a sample-barcoded 5' primer and a J-beta primer mix, a second PCR proceeded for 7 to 11 cycles. MiXCR was run by TCRdb on the 5' RACE reads, yielding one entry per CDR3 protein. The data hold more than 700,000 distinct CDR3 sequences, with 35% to 60% observed a single time. The receptor's source is an elderly man in good health. Sequenced input: blood.

CDR3 DNA: TGCGCCAGCAGCGCCGGACAGAGCCACGAGCAGTACTTC. This sequence encodes CASSAGQSHEQYF. V usage is TRBV5-1 and J usage is TRBJ2-7, with a possible D match to TRBD1 (6 bases). This CDR3 region has 13 residues. Germline CDR1 SGHRS, CDR2 YFSETQ. V shed 4 bases and J shed 5 bases, with 13 bases lying between them.